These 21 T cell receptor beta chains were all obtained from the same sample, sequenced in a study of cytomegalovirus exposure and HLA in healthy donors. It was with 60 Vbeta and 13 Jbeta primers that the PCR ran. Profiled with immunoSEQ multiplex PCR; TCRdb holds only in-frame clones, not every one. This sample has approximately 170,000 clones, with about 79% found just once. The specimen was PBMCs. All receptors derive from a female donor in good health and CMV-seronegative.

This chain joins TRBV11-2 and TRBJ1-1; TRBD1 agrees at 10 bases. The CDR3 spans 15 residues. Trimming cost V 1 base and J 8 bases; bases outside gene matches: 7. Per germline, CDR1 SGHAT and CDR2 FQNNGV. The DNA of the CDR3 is TGTGCCAGCAGCTTAGCAGGGACAGGGGCTTTGGAAGCTTTCTTT. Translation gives CASSLAGTGALEAFF.

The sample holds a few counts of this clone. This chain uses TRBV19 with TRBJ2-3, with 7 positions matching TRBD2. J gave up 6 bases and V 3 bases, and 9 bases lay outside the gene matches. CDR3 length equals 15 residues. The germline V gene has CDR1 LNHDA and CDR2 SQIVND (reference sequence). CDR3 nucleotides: TGTGCCAGTAGTATCGGGCGCGGGGGAACGGATACGCAGTATTTT. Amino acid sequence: CASSIGRGGTDTQYF. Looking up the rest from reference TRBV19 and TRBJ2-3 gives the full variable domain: DGGITQSPKYLFRKEGQNVTLSCEQNLNHDAMYWYRQDPGQGLRLIYYSQIVNDFQKGDIAEGYSVSREKKESFPLTVTSAQKNPTAFYLCASSIGRGGTDTQYFGPGTRLTVL.

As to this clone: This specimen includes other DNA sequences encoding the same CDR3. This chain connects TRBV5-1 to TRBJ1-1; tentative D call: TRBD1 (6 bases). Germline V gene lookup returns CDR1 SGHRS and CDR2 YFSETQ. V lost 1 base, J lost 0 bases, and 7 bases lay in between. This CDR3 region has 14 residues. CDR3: CASSLTGMNTEAFF. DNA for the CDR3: TGCGCCAGCAGCTTGACAGGGATGAACACTGAAGCTTTCTTT.

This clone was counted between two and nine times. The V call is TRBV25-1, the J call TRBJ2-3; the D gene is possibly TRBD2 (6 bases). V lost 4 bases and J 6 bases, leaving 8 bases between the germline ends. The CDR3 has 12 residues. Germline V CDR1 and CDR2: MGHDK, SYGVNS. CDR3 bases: TGTGCCAGCAGTGCTCGGGGGGATACGCAGTATTTT. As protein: CASSARGDTQYF.

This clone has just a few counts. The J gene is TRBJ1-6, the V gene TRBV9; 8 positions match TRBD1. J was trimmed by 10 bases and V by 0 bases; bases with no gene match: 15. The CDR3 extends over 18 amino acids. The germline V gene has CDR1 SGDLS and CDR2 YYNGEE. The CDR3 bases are TGTGCCAGCAGCGTAGAATCCAGGGGGCGTACTACTTGGTCACCCCTCCACTTT. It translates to CASSVESRGRTTWSPLHF. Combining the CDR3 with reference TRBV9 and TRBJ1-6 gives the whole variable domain DSGVTQTPKHLITATGQRVTLRCSPRSGDLSVYWYQQSLDQGLQFLIQYYNGEERAKGNILERFSAQQFPDLHSELNLSSLELGDSALYFCASSVESRGRTTWSPLHFGNGTRLTVT.

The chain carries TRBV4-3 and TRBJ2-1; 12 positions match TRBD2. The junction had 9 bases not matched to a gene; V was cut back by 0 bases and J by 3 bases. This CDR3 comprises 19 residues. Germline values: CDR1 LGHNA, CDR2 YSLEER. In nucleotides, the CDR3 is TGCGCCAGCAGCCAAGATAATAACATACTAGCGGGGGGCTACAATGAGCAGTTCTTC. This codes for CASSQDNNILAGGYNEQFF.

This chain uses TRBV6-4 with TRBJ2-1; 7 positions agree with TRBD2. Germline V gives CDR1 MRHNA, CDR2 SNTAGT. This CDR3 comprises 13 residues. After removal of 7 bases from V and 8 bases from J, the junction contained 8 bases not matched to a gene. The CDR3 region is CASTPGGLHEQFF. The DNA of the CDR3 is TGTGCCAGCACCCCGGGAGGTCTCCATGAGCAGTTCTTC.

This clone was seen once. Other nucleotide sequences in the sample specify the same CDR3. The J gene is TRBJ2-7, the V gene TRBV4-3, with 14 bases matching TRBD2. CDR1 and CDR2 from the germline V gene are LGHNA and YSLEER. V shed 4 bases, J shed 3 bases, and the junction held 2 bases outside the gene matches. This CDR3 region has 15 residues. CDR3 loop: CASSPGLAGGYEQYF. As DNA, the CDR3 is TGCGCCAGCAGCCCAGGACTAGCGGGAGGCTACGAGCAGTACTTC.

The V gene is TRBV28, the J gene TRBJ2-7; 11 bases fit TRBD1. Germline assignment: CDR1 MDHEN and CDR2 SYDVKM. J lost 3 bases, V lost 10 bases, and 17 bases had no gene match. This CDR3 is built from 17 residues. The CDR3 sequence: CAITGTGGTASGYEQYF. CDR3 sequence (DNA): TGTGCCATAACCGGGACAGGGGGTACCGCTAGCGGCTACGAGCAGTACTTC.

CDR3 nucleotides: TGCGCCAGCAGCAGGACAGGGGGCTGGGACACCGGGGAGCTGTTTTTT. Translated: CASSRTGGWDTGELFF. The chain links TRBV4-3 to TRBJ2-2; 11 nucleotides align to TRBD1. The length of the CDR3 is 16 residues. Looked up from germline, CDR1 is LGHNA and CDR2 is YSLEER. With V trimmed by 5 bases and J by 3 bases, 5 bases remained unmatched.

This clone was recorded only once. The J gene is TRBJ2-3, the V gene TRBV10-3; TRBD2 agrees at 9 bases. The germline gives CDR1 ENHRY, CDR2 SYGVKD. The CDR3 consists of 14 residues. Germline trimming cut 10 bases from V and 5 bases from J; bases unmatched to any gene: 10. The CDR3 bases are TGTGCCACCTTCGGGCGGGGGGGCGAAGATACGCAGTATTTT. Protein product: CATFGRGGEDTQYF.

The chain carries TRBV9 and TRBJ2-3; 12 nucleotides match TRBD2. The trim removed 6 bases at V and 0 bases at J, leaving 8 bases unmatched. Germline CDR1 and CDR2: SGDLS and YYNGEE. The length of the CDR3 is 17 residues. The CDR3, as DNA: TGTGCCAGCACCTCAGGGACTAGCGGGCCTAGCACAGATACGCAGTATTTT. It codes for CASTSGTSGPSTDTQYF.

The CDR3 DNA follows: TGTGCCAGCAGTTTAGTAGGACAGGGCACTAACTATGGCTACACCTTC. As protein: CASSLVGQGTNYGYTF. V usage is TRBV27 and J usage is TRBJ1-2, with 8 nucleotides matching TRBD1. J gave up 0 bases and V 2 bases, and 5 bases lay outside the gene matches. CDR3 length equals 16 residues. Germline CDR1 is MNHEY and CDR2 is SMNVEV (reference sequence).

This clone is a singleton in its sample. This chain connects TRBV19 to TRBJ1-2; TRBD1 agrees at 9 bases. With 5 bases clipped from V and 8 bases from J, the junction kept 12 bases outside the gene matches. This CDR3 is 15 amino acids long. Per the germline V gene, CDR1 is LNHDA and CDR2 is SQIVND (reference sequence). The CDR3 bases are TGTGCCAGTAGTTATACCGGGACAGGGCAAGACGGCTACACCTTC. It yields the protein CASSYTGTGQDGYTF.

Written as DNA, the CDR3 is TGTGCCAGCAGTTCCTCGGGAGGGGCAGATACGCAGTATTTT. This sequence encodes CASSSSGGADTQYF. V gene TRBV28 combines with J gene TRBJ2-3; TRBD2 agrees at 8 bases. V shed 4 bases and J 4 bases; nucleotides not matched to a gene: 4. Germline CDR1 reads MDHEN; CDR2 reads SYDVKM. The CDR3 extends over 14 amino acids.

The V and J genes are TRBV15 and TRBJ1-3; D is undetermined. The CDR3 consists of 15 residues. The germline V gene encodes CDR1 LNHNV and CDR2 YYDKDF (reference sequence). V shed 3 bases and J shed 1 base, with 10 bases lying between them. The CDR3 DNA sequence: TGTGCCACCAGCAGGGAGTTCACATCTGGAAACACCATATATTTT. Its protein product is CATSREFTSGNTIYF. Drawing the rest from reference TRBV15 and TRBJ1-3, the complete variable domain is DAMVIQNPRYQVTQFGKPVTLSCSQTLNHNVMYWYQQKSSQAPKLLFHYYDKDFNNEADTPDNFQSRRPNTSFCFLDIRSPGLGDTAMYLCATSREFTSGNTIYFGEGSWLTVV.

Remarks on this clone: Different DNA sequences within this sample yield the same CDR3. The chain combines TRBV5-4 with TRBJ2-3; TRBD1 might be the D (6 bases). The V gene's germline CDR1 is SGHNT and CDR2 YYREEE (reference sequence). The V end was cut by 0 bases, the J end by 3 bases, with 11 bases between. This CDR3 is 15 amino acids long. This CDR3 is CASSLAGVSTDTQYF. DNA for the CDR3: TGTGCCAGCAGCTTGGCAGGGGTCAGTACAGATACGCAGTATTTT. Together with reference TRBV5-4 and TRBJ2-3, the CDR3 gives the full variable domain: ETGVTQSPTHLIKTRGQQVTLRCSSQSGHNTVSWYQQALGQGPQFIFQYYREEENGRGNFPPRFSGLQFPNYSSELNVNALELDDSALYLCASSLAGVSTDTQYFGPGTRLTVL.

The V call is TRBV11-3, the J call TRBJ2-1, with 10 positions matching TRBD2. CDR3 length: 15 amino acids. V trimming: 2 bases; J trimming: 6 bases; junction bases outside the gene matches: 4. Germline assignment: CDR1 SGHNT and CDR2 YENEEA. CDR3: CASSLTSGAINEQFF. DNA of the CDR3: TGTGCCAGCAGCTTAACTAGCGGGGCAATCAATGAGCAGTTCTTC.

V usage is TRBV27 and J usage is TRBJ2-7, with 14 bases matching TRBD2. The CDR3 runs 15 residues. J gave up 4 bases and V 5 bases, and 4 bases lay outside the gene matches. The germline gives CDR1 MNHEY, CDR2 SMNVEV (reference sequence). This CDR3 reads CASSRLAGGQYEQYF. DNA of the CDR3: TGTGCCAGCAGTCGACTAGCGGGGGGGCAGTACGAGCAGTACTTC.

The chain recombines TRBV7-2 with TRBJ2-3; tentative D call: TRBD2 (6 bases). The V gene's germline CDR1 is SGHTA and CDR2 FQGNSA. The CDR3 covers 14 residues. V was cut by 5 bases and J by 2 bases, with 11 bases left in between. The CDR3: CASSLSGDTDTQYF. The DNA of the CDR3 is TGTGCCAGCAGCCTTAGCGGAGACACAGATACGCAGTATTTT. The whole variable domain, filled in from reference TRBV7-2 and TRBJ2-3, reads GAGVSQSPSNKVTEKGKDVELRCDPISGHTALYWYRQSLGQGLEFLIYFQGNSAPDKSGLPSDRFSAERTGGSVSTLTIQRTQQEDSAVYLCASSLSGDTDTQYFGPGTRLTVL.

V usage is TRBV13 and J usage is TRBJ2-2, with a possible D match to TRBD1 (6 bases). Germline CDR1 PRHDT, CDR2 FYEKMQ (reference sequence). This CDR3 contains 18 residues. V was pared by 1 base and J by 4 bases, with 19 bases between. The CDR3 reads CASSLVQGRVVGTGELFF. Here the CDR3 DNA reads TGTGCCAGCAGCTTAGTACAGGGCCGAGTAGTTGGCACCGGGGAGCTGTTTTTT.